The T cell receptor (beta chain) under discussion was sequenced for a study of graft-versus-host responses after intestinal transplantation. General study findings and limits: Detected in recipient marrow were GvH clones, some of which were first observed in ileum or blood. Patients who carried graft-donor T cell macrochimerism also had high graft-versus-host to host-versus-graft clonal ratios in their allografts.

Notes on this clone: Its antigen is as yet unknown.

Repertoires were generated with immunoSEQ multiplex PCR, while TCRdb's copy carries only in-frame clones and drops some. The sample consists of over 80,000 clones, around 92% of them appearing once. CDR1 is MNHEY and CDR2 is SMNVEV in the germline V gene (reference sequence). V was clipped by 2 bases and J by 0 bases, with 10 bases between them. The CDR3 covers 15 residues. The chain combines TRBV27 with TRBJ1-2, with D perhaps TRBD1 (5 bases). The sequencing here drew on unstimulated CD4+ T cells sorted from spleen or lymph node cells, taken before transplant. The sequence was obtained from a human donor who was the organ donor for an intestinal transplant. CDR3 in DNA: TGTGCCAGCAGTTTAACCCAGGGAACTAACTATGGCTACACCTTC. Translated, it gives CASSLTQGTNYGYTF.